The 25 T cell receptor beta chains reported below all come from one sample, sequenced in a study of cytomegalovirus exposure and HLA in healthy donors. PCR primers comprised 60 Vbeta and 13 Jbeta primers. The method was immunoSEQ multiplex PCR; TCRdb's version includes in-frame clones alone and lacks a portion of them. Of some 170,000 clones in the sample, around 80% were seen once. Sequencing used PBMCs. These receptor sequences come from a woman aged 25 to 39 in good health and CMV-seronegative.

The CDR3 sequence is CASSLKQGPYNEQFF. In nucleotides, the CDR3 is TGTGCCAGCAGCTTAAAACAGGGACCTTACAATGAGCAGTTCTTC. The chain couples TRBV7-2 to TRBJ2-1; D may be TRBD1 (6 bases). CDR3 length equals 15 residues. Germline V gives CDR1 SGHTA, CDR2 FQGNSA. Trimming pared 2 bases from V and 4 bases from J, leaving 12 bases between.

The rearrangement uses TRBV5-1 and TRBJ2-2, with 7 bases fitting TRBD2. With V trimmed by 4 bases and J by 4 bases, 4 bases remained unmatched. Germline CDR1 SGHRS, CDR2 YFSETQ. The CDR3 has 14 amino acids. The CDR3 DNA is TGCGCCAGCAGCCAGGGACTATCCACCGGGGAGCTGTTTTTT. Translating gives CASSQGLSTGELFF. The entire variable domain, with the rest obtained from reference TRBV5-1 and TRBJ2-2, is as follows: KAGVTQTPRYLIKTRGQQVTLSCSPISGHRSVSWYQQTPGQGLQFLFEYFSETQRNKGNFPGRFSGRQFSNSRSEMNVSTLELGDSALYLCASSQGLSTGELFFGEGSRLTVL.

This chain uses TRBV28 with TRBJ2-7; D possibly corresponds to TRBD1 (6 bases). V was trimmed by 4 bases and J by 2 bases, leaving 21 bases between them. The germline CDR1 and CDR2 sequences are MDHEN and SYDVKM. This CDR3 has 17 residues. CDR3 sequence (DNA): TGTGCCAGCAGTTCCCCGAACCCACAGGGTAGGCCCTACGAGCAGTACTTC. This codes for CASSSPNPQGRPYEQYF.

A note on this clone: One end of the junction varies from germline; a read error may be responsible. This sequence joins TRBV12-5 and TRBJ2-6, with 7 bases aligning to TRBD2. The germline gives CDR1 LGHNT, CDR2 FRNRAP. The CDR3 is 14 residues long. The CDR3 DNA reads as TGTGCTAGTGGTCGGGGGGACGGGGCCAACGGCCTGACTTTC. This encodes CASGRGDGANGLTF.

Here the CDR3 DNA reads TGTGCCAGCACCCTCGGGAGCGCCGGGCATTCACCCCTCCACTTT. This sequence encodes CASTLGSAGHSPLHF. This chain connects TRBV28 to TRBJ1-6; no definite D call. Germline values: CDR1 MDHEN, CDR2 SYDVKM. The V and J ends lost 7 bases and 8 bases respectively, with 18 bases between them. The CDR3 spans 15 residues.

To note about this clone: Other nucleotide sequences in the sample specify the same CDR3. J is TRBJ2-7 and V is TRBV7-2, with D uncertain. Deletions cut 1 base from V and 1 base from J, with 5 bases between. The CDR3 has 13 amino acids. The germline V gene has CDR1 SGHTA and CDR2 FQGNSA. CDR3 bases: TGTGCCAGCAGCTTAGGCAGGTCCTACGAGCAGTACTTC. It codes for CASSLGRSYEQYF.

In its sample, this clone was seen once. The V call is TRBV27, the J call TRBJ2-6; 7 nucleotides agree with TRBD2. Germline CDR1 MNHEY, CDR2 SMNVEV (reference sequence). The CDR3 loop spans 19 amino acids. Trimming removed 6 bases from V and 0 bases from J; junction bases left unmatched: 14. The CDR3 here is CASRPPGGDMRSGANVLTF. The CDR3 nucleotides are TGTGCCAGCAGACCCCCGGGGGGTGATATGCGCTCTGGGGCCAACGTCCTGACTTTC.

This rearrangement joins TRBV28 to TRBJ2-7, with D possibly TRBD2 on 5 matching bases. Germline V gene sequence: CDR1 MDHEN, CDR2 SYDVKM. The CDR3 totals 15 residues. Between the trimmed V and J ends, which lost 6 bases and 4 bases, there was a span of 19 bases. CDR3 nucleotide sequence: TGTGCCAGCAGCCCCTCTTACGGACTGAAATACGAGCAGTACTTC. It codes for CASSPSYGLKYEQYF.

V gene TRBV6-1 combines with J gene TRBJ1-2; a possible D gene is TRBD1 (6 bases). The germline V and J ends were trimmed by 4 bases and 0 bases, with 12 bases remaining between them. CDR3 length: 15 amino acids. Germline V lookup: CDR1 MNHNS, CDR2 SASEGT. CDR3 coding DNA: TGTGCCAGCAGTGCTGGCAGGGGCGCTAACTATGGCTACACCTTC. Its translation: CASSAGRGANYGYTF.

This clone occurred a few times. The V call is TRBV27, the J call TRBJ2-6; D is ambiguous. Germline CDR1 and CDR2: MNHEY and SMNVEV (reference sequence). V lost 8 bases and J 2 bases, leaving 7 bases between the germline ends. This CDR3 has 13 residues. This CDR3 reads CASGIPGANVLTF. The DNA of the CDR3 is TGTGCCAGCGGCATTCCTGGGGCCAACGTCCTGACTTTC.

This rearrangement joins TRBV19 to TRBJ2-7; the match to TRBD2 covers 7 bases. The V segment lost 1 base and the J segment 5 bases; nucleotides outside the gene matches: 8. Germline V lookup: CDR1 LNHDA, CDR2 SQIVND (reference sequence). The CDR3 is 15 amino acids. CDR3 sequence (DNA): TGTGCCAGTAGTATAGGGGGGAGGGCCTTTGACGAGCAGTACTTC. It translates to CASSIGGRAFDEQYF.

The table lists this clone with a few counts. The rearrangement links TRBV18 to TRBJ2-1; 7 bases are shared with TRBD2. J was trimmed by 5 bases and V by 2 bases; bases with no gene match: 6. This CDR3 region has 15 residues. The germline gives CDR1 KGHSH, CDR2 LQKENI. CDR3 sequence: CASSPNPRGDNEQFF. In nucleotides, the CDR3 is TGTGCCAGCTCACCAAACCCCCGGGGGGACAATGAGCAGTTCTTC.

CDR3 region: CAWSGGLGNQPQHF. CDR3 coding DNA: TGTGCCTGGAGTGGGGGGCTCGGCAATCAGCCCCAGCATTTT. This chain joins TRBV30 and TRBJ1-5, with a tentative D call TRBD1 (6 bases). Germline assignment: CDR1 GTSNPN and CDR2 SVGIG (reference sequence). V lost 1 base to trimming and J lost 2 bases, with 9 bases between them. The CDR3 runs 14 residues.

The chain combines TRBV2 with TRBJ2-7; 8 nucleotides line up with TRBD2. Per germline, CDR1 SNHLY and CDR2 FYNNEI. V shed 6 bases, J shed 2 bases, and the junction held 3 bases outside the gene matches. The CDR3 runs to 13 residues. CDR3 DNA sequence: TGTGCCAGCAGCATGGGACTAGCCTACGAGCAGTACTTC. It specifies CASSMGLAYEQYF.

This rearrangement joins TRBV6-1 to TRBJ1-2; 8 bases match TRBD1. J gave up 2 bases and V 3 bases, and 5 bases lay outside the gene matches. CDR1 and CDR2 from the germline V gene are MNHNS and SASEGT. This CDR3 contains 15 residues. The CDR3 here is CASSEDRANNYGYTF. CDR3 DNA: TGTGCCAGCAGTGAGGACAGGGCCAACAACTATGGCTACACCTTC.

This clone is a singleton in its sample. This chain connects TRBV14 to TRBJ1-2; D perhaps matches TRBD1 (6 bases). Trimming took 3 bases from V and 4 from J, leaving 6 bases between them. The CDR3 contains 12 residues. Germline-derived CDR1 and CDR2 are SGHDN and FVKESK. Written as DNA, the CDR3 is TGTGCCAGCAGCCACAGGGGCTATGGCTACACCTTC. Protein: CASSHRGYGYTF.

This clone occurred a few times. This rearrangement joins TRBV18 to TRBJ2-5; weak D call: TRBD2 (6 bases). V was shortened by 8 bases and J by 1 base, with 20 bases between the two germline ends. Germline V lookup: CDR1 KGHSH, CDR2 LQKENI. The CDR3 runs to 16 residues. CDR3 DNA sequence: TGTGCCAGCGCTCTGCCGGAGGGGCGCCTCCAAGAGACCCAGTACTTC. Translation: CASALPEGRLQETQYF.

The V and J genes are TRBV14 and TRBJ2-1; 7 bases line up with TRBD1. The CDR3 extends over 15 amino acids. Germline loops: CDR1 SGHDN, CDR2 FVKESK. Losses at the gene ends were 4 bases for V and 3 bases for J; bases not matched to a gene: 6. CDR3 sequence reads: CASSRGGQIYNEQFF. Written as DNA, the CDR3 is TGTGCCAGCAGCCGTGGGGGACAGATCTACAATGAGCAGTTCTTC. The full variable domain, its missing parts supplied by reference TRBV14 and TRBJ2-1, is EAGVTQFPSHSVIEKGQTVTLRCDPISGHDNLYWYRRVMGKEIKFLLHFVKESKQDESGMPNNRFLAERTGGTYSTLKVQPAELEDSGVYFCASSRGGQIYNEQFFGPGTRLTVL.

In this sample, this clone turned up once. The chain couples TRBV6-6 to TRBJ2-6, with 8 bases matching TRBD1. The CDR3 totals 15 residues. Germline V gene data show CDR1 as MNHNY and CDR2 as SVGAGI (reference sequence). After removal of 5 bases from V and 0 bases from J, the junction contained 0 bases not matched to a gene. CDR3 DNA: TGTGCCAGCAGTCAGGGGGCCTCTGGGGCCAACGTCCTGACTTTC. Translating it yields CASSQGASGANVLTF.

The chain links TRBV4-3 to TRBJ2-7; possibly TRBD2 for D (6 bases). This CDR3 contains 15 residues. The V gene lost 0 bases and the J gene lost 2 bases, with 11 bases spanning the gap. Germline CDR1 LGHNA, CDR2 YSLEER. The CDR3 bases are TGCGCCAGCAGCCAAGAGGCCCCGGGGGCCTACGAGCAGTACTTC. This sequence encodes CASSQEAPGAYEQYF.

The chain combines TRBV2 with TRBJ2-7, with TRBD1 identical over 7 bases. The germline V gene has CDR1 SNHLY and CDR2 FYNNEI. V was clipped by 4 bases and J by 0 bases; unmatched bases: 6. The CDR3 consists of 15 residues. As DNA, the CDR3 is TGTGCCAGCAGTGCGGACAGGTCCAGCTCCTACGAGCAGTACTTC. Translated, it gives CASSADRSSSYEQYF.

This chain connects TRBV10-2 to TRBJ1-3; D remains unclear. With 6 bases removed from V and 3 bases from J, the gap between germline ends came to 3 bases. The germline CDR1 and CDR2 sequences are WSHSY and SAAADI. The CDR3 has 11 residues. CDR3 sequence: CASSVGNTIYF. The CDR3 region has the DNA TGCGCCAGCAGCGTTGGAAACACCATATATTTT.

This rearrangement joins TRBV7-2 to TRBJ2-6; 7 bases align to TRBD1. Trimming removed 1 base from V and 0 bases from J; junction bases left unmatched: 3. Germline V lookup: CDR1 SGHTA, CDR2 FQGNSA. CDR3 length: 17 residues. CDR3 amino acids: CASSLVGQRSGANVLTF. In DNA, the CDR3 is TGTGCCAGCAGCTTAGTGGGACAGCGCTCTGGGGCCAACGTCCTGACTTTC.

This chain links TRBV7-6 with TRBJ1-4, with D possibly matching TRBD1 (5 bases). There are 18 residues in the CDR3. The V gene's germline CDR1 is SGHVS and CDR2 FNYEAQ. V lost 5 bases, J lost 2 bases, and 21 bases lay in between. The CDR3 nucleotides read TGTGCCAGCAGCCCCGGCTGGGACTATAGCCCCACTAATGAAAAACTGTTTTTT. Protein sequence: CASSPGWDYSPTNEKLFF. Based on the CDR3 plus reference TRBV7-6 and TRBJ1-4, the full variable domain is GAGVSQSPRYKVTKRGQDVALRCDPISGHVSLYWYRQALGQGPEFLTYFNYEAQQDKSGLPNDRFSAERPEGSISTLTIQRTEQRDSAMYRCASSPGWDYSPTNEKLFFGSGTQLSVL.

The chain has TRBV5-1 and TRBJ1-2; D is ambiguous. Per the germline V gene, CDR1 is SGHRS and CDR2 is YFSETQ. This CDR3 has 13 amino acids. Trimming removed 0 bases from V and 3 bases from J, with 6 bases in between. This CDR3 is CASSLEPYYGYTF. Written as DNA, the CDR3 is TGCGCCAGCAGCTTGGAGCCGTACTATGGCTACACCTTC.